This T cell receptor (beta chain) is drawn from a study of PD-L1 blockade in urothelial cancer (dated by TCRdb to between 2016 and 2019). Describing the broader study: Every patient began therapy around 2014 and was given atezolizumab 1,200 mg intravenously every 3 weeks. About 90% of the 29 patients were males with bladder-origin urothelial cancer, and 18 of 29 reported a prior smoking history. Patients had an ECOG performance status of 0 or 1 and had received between 0 and 3 prior chemotherapy regimens. A median of approximately 1,400 T cells and over 1,000 unique TCRs was obtained from tumor samples, and a median clonality of approximately 0.096 and a median T cell proportion of about 0.097 were observed. Somatic, immune and clinical correlates of response to PD-L1 blockade with atezolizumab in urothelial cancer were the focus of an exploratory multi-omic analysis. Pretreatment tumor samples, along with matched peripheral blood serially collected before and after atezolizumab treatment, were subjected to TCR sequencing. Durable clinical benefit was defined as a progression-free survival longer than 6 months, and TCR features were additionally tested against progression-free survival and overall survival. In the same patients, pretreatment tumors underwent whole exome sequencing and RNA sequencing in addition to TCR sequencing. Several patients achieved durable clinical benefit and approximately 19 did not. Twenty-nine patients had pretreatment blood TCR-seq, some 25 had at least one posttreatment blood collection, and some 25 had tumor TCR-seq. Five patients were left out of tumor TCR analyses because tumors from two patients failed quality control and three patients had no tumor available.

Per the publication, the time point label means: pretreatment tumor sample. The cohort comprised fewer than 35 patients with locally advanced or metastatic urothelial carcinoma treated at Memorial Sloan Kettering on a trial protocol. All tumor tissue used for sequencing was obtained prior to atezolizumab dosing. The Qiagen DNeasy Blood extraction kit was used to purify genomic DNA from total PBMCs and tumor samples. To estimate absolute template abundance from read counts, synthetic TCR analog templates were spiked into each PCR. In FFPE tumors, housekeeping genes were amplified and quantified as a way to estimate usable DNA and compute T cell fraction. The immunoSEQ assay used bias-controlled V and J gene primers to amplify TCRbeta CDR3 regions from genomic DNA. Rearranged TCRbeta segments were sequenced at approximately 20X coverage. The authors processed their data as follows. Sequencing errors were corrected by clustering and CDR3s were annotated against IMGT to assign V, D and J genes. Out-of-frame and stop-codon sequences were excluded, and only productive TCRbeta rearrangements were used in downstream analyses. Clonality was calculated as one minus the Shannon entropy normalized by the log of the number of unique productive sequences. Clones differing between time points or between blood and tumor were identified using Fisher's exact test with Benjamini-Hochberg correction, with an adjusted p below 0.01 applied as the threshold. Held by TCRdb, this immuneACCESS table contains in-frame sequences only and omits some clones. Under half of the omission traces to an unresolved V gene where checked; the cause of the rest is unknown. That table gives V, J and clone size, and the DNA gave D and trimming. The sample data list several hundred clones, and roughly 30% of these were observed just once. Together, the top ten hold under 15% of the sample.

CDR1 and CDR2 are read off the germline V gene as SGHTA and FQGNSA. Spanning cysteine to phenylalanine, the CDR3 consists of 13 amino acids. Just the 39-base CDR3 DNA is kept, in frame starting at base 1. V sheds 1 base and J sheds 5 bases, leaving 8 bases between their ends. The paper's findings and limits, for the study overall: Because the sample size was small (n ≈ 30) and many of the analyses were exploratory, the results are meant to be hypothesis-generating. The tumor samples were FFPE, were not collected immediately before treatment, and were limited to one sample per patient, so heterogeneity may have been missed. The proportion of tumor-infiltrating T lymphocytes was higher in patients with durable benefit (n of about 25, Mann-Whitney p = 0.047). Greater expansion of tumor-associated TCR clones in peripheral blood 3 weeks after the start of treatment was observed in patients with durable benefit (n of about 21, p = 0.022).

A word on this clone: Its antigen remains unidentified. Base qualities are not recorded, but no much larger clone differs from it by a single base.

This specimen was tumor tissue, taken before atezolizumab (anti-PD-L1) treatment. The V gene is TRBV7-2 and the J gene is TRBJ1-2; no D gene call is confident. This TCR came from a man aged 70-80 years with urothelial cancer. The CDR3 region reads CASSLGQTYGYTF. DNA sequence: TGTGCCAGCAGCTTAGGGCAGACTTATGGCTACACCTTC.